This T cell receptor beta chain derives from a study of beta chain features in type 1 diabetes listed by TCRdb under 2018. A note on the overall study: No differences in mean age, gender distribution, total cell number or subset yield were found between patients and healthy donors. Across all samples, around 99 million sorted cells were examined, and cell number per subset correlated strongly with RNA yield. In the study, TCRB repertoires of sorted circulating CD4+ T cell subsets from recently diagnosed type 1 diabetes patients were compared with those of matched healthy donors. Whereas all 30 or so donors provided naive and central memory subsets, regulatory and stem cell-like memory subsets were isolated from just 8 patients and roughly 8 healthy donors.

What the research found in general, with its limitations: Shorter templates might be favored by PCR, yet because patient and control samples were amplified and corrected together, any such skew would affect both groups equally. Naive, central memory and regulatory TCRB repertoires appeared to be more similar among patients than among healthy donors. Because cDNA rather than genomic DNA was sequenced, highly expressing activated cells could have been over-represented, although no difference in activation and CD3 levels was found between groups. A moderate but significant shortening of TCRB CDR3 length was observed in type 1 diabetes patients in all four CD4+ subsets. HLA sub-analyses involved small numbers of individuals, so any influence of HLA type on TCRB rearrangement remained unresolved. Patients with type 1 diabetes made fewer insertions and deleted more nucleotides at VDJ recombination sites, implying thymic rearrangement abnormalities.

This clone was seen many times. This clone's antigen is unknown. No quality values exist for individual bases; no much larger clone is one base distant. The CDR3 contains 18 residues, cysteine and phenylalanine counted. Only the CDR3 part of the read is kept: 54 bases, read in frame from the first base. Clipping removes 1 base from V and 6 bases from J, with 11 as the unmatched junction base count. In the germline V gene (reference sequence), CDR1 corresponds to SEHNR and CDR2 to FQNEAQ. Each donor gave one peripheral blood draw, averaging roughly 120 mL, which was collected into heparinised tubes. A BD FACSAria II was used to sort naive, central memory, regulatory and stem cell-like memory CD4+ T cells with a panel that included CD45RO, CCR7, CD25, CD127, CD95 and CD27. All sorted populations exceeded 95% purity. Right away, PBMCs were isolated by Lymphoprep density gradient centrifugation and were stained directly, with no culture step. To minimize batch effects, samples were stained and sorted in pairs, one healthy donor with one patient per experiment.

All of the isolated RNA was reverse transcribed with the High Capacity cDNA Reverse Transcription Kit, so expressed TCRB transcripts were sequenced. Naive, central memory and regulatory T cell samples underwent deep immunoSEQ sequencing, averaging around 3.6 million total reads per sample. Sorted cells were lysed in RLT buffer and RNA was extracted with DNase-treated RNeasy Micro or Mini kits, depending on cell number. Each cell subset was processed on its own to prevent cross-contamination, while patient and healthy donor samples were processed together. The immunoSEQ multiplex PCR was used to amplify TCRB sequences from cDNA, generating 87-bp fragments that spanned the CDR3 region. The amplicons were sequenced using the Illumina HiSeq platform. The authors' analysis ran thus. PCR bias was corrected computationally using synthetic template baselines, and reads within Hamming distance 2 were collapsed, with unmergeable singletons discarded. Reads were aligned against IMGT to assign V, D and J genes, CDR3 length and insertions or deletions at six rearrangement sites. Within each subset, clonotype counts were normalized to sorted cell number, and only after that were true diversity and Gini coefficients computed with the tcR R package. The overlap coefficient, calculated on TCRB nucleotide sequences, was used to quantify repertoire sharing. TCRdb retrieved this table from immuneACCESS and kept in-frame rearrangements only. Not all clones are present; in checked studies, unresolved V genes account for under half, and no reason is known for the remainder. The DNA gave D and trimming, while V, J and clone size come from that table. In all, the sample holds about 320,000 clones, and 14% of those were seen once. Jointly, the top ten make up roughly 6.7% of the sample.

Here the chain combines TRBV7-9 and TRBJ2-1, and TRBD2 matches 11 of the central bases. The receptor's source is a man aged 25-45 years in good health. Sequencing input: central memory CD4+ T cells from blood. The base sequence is TGTGCCAGCAGCTTAGTTAGGCCGGCTAGCGGGAGGACCAATGAGCAGTTCTTC. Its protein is CASSLVRPASGRTNEQFF.